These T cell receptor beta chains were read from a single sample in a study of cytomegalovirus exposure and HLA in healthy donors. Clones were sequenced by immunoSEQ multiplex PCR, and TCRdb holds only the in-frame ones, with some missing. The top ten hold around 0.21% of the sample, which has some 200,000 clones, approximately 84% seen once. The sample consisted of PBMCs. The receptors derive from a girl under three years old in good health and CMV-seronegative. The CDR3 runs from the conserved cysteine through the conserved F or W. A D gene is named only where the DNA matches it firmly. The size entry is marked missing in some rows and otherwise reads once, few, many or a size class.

CDR3 protein: CASSPGQGAYEQYF
CDR3 DNA: TGTGCCAGCAGTCCAGGACAGGGGGCGTACGAGCAGTACTTC
V gene: TRBV27
clone size: -
D gene: TRBD1
J gene: TRBJ2-7

CDR3 protein: CASSSGQGYYNEQFF
CDR3 DNA: TGTGCCAGCAGCTCGGGACAGGGCTACTACAATGAGCAGTTCTTC
V gene: TRBV6-6
clone size: -
D gene: TRBD1
J gene: TRBJ2-1

CDR3 protein: CASSFPTYGTQYF
CDR3 DNA: TGTGCCAGCAGCTTTCCTACATACGGGACGCAGTATTTT
V gene: TRBV7-8
clone size: -
D gene: -
J gene: TRBJ2-3

CDR3 protein: CASSFGGLAGGPGDTQYF
CDR3 DNA: TGCGCCAGCAGCTTCGGGGGACTAGCGGGAGGGCCAGGAGATACGCAGTATTTT
V gene: TRBV5-1
clone size: -
D gene: TRBD2
J gene: TRBJ2-3

CDR3 protein: CASSFFLEQYF
CDR3 DNA: TGTGCCAGCAGCTTCTTCTTAGAGCAGTACTTC
V gene: TRBV7-2
clone size: -
D gene: -
J gene: TRBJ2-7

CDR3 protein: CASSGQTYEQYF
CDR3 DNA: TGTGCCAGCAGTGGGCAAACCTACGAGCAGTACTTC
V gene: TRBV2
clone size: -
D gene: -
J gene: TRBJ2-7

CDR3 protein: CASAFLWRGSSYNEQFF
CDR3 DNA: TGTGCCTCCGCGTTCCTTTGGCGGGGCAGCTCCTACAATGAGCAGTTCTTC
V gene: TRBV10-3
clone size: -
D gene: -
J gene: TRBJ2-1

CDR3 protein: CASSVRADRGSQPQHF
CDR3 DNA: TGTGCCAGCAGTGTCCGAGCCGACAGGGGGTCACAGCCCCAGCATTTT
V gene: TRBV27
clone size: -
D gene: TRBD1
J gene: TRBJ1-5

CDR3 protein: CASSLAGTGDGYTF
CDR3 DNA: TGTGCCAGCAGTCTGGCCGGGACAGGGGATGGCTACACCTTC
V gene: TRBV27
clone size: -
D gene: TRBD1
J gene: TRBJ1-2

CDR3 protein: CASSQEAGWGSGEKLFF
CDR3 DNA: TGTGCCAGCAGCCAAGAGGCAGGATGGGGTAGCGGTGAAAAACTGTTTTTT
V gene: TRBV14
clone size: -
D gene: -
J gene: TRBJ1-4

CDR3 protein: CASSPPPGTGIGGYTF
CDR3 DNA: TGTGCCAGCAGTCCGCCCCCCGGGACAGGGATAGGTGGCTACACCTTC
V gene: TRBV27
clone size: -
D gene: TRBD1
J gene: TRBJ1-2

CDR3 protein: CASSYATGAYEQYF
CDR3 DNA: TGTGCCAGCAGTTACGCGACAGGGGCCTACGAGCAGTACTTC
V gene: TRBV6-5
clone size: -
D gene: TRBD1
J gene: TRBJ2-7

CDR3 protein: CASSPGRTGDYGYTF
CDR3 DNA: TGTGCCAGCTCACCTGGACGGACGGGGGACTATGGCTACACCTTC
V gene: TRBV18
clone size: -
D gene: -
J gene: TRBJ1-2

CDR3 protein: CASSPPRGRGYEQYF
CDR3 DNA: TGTGCCAGCTCACCACCGAGGGGGAGAGGCTACGAGCAGTACTTC
V gene: TRBV18
clone size: -
D gene: -
J gene: TRBJ2-7

CDR3 protein: CASSIEGGNQPQHF
CDR3 DNA: TGTGCCAGTAGTATTGAGGGTGGCAATCAGCCCCAGCATTTT
V gene: TRBV19
clone size: -
D gene: -
J gene: TRBJ1-5

CDR3 protein: CSVEDGQGQIPDTQYF
CDR3 DNA: TGCAGCGTTGAAGATGGGCAGGGACAGATTCCAGATACGCAGTATTTT
V gene: TRBV29-1
clone size: -
D gene: TRBD1
J gene: TRBJ2-3

CDR3 protein: CASSFDRANNEQFF
CDR3 DNA: TGCGCCAGCAGCTTCGACAGGGCGAATAATGAGCAGTTCTTC
V gene: TRBV5-1
clone size: few
D gene: TRBD1
J gene: TRBJ2-1

CDR3 protein: CASNHRGRDEKLFF
CDR3 DNA: TGTGCCAGCAACCACAGGGGGCGGGATGAAAAACTGTTTTTT
V gene: TRBV6-1
clone size: -
D gene: TRBD1
J gene: TRBJ1-4

CDR3 protein: CASSQDRNSYEQYF
CDR3 DNA: TGCGCCAGCAGCCAAGATCGTAACTCCTACGAGCAGTACTTC
V gene: TRBV4-3
clone size: once
D gene: -
J gene: TRBJ2-7

CDR3 protein: CASSLAGRGGYTF
CDR3 DNA: TGTGCCAGCAGCTTAGCGGGGAGAGGGGGCTACACCTTC
V gene: TRBV7-2
clone size: -
D gene: -
J gene: TRBJ1-2

CDR3 protein: CASSAGRNTEAFF
CDR3 DNA: TGTGCCAGCAGTGCGGGGAGGAACACTGAAGCTTTCTTT
V gene: TRBV6-5
clone size: -
D gene: -
J gene: TRBJ1-1

CDR3 protein: CASRTSGRTEQFF
CDR3 DNA: TGTGCCAGCAGAACTAGCGGGAGGACTGAGCAGTTCTTC
V gene: TRBV27
clone size: -
D gene: TRBD2
J gene: TRBJ2-1

CDR3 protein: CASSGREWETQYF
CDR3 DNA: TGTGCCAGCAGTGGCAGGGAATGGGAGACCCAGTACTTC
V gene: TRBV6-1
clone size: -
D gene: -
J gene: TRBJ2-5

CDR3 protein: CASSLTSGEETQYF
CDR3 DNA: TGCGCCAGCAGCTTGACTAGCGGTGAAGAGACCCAGTACTTC
V gene: TRBV5-1
clone size: -
D gene: TRBD2
J gene: TRBJ2-5

CDR3 protein: CATSSSSGEKLFF
CDR3 DNA: TGTGCCACCTCCAGCAGCTCCGGGGAAAAACTGTTTTTT
V gene: TRBV19
clone size: -
D gene: -
J gene: TRBJ1-4

CDR3 protein: CASSLIGGGQSDTQYF
CDR3 DNA: TGTGCCAGCAGCTTAATCGGCGGGGGGCAGTCAGATACGCAGTATTTT
V gene: TRBV7-3
clone size: -
D gene: TRBD2
J gene: TRBJ2-3

CDR3 protein: CASSPTRGDQPQHF
CDR3 DNA: TGTGCCAGCTCTCCCACAAGGGGCGATCAGCCCCAGCATTTT
V gene: TRBV18
clone size: -
D gene: -
J gene: TRBJ1-5

CDR3 protein: CASSSPLVLGVETQYF
CDR3 DNA: TGTGCCAGCAGCTCGCCCCTGGTCCTAGGCGTCGAGACCCAGTACTTC
V gene: TRBV11-2
clone size: -
D gene: -
J gene: TRBJ2-5

CDR3 protein: CASSLRRTDGNTIYF
CDR3 DNA: TGTGCCAGCAGCTTGAGACGGACTGACGGAAACACCATATATTTT
V gene: TRBV5-6
clone size: -
D gene: -
J gene: TRBJ1-3

CDR3 protein: CASSQPTSSTDTQYF
CDR3 DNA: TGTGCCAGCAGCCAGCCTACTAGCAGCACAGATACGCAGTATTTT
V gene: TRBV4-2
clone size: -
D gene: -
J gene: TRBJ2-3

CDR3 protein: CAISEIGTGPQETQYF
CDR3 DNA: TGTGCCATCAGTGAGATCGGGACAGGGCCCCAAGAGACCCAGTACTTC
V gene: TRBV10-3
clone size: once
D gene: TRBD1
J gene: TRBJ2-5

CDR3 protein: CAWSVLTRRLSGANVLTF
CDR3 DNA: TGTGCCTGGAGTGTACTTACCCGCCGTCTGTCTGGGGCCAACGTCCTGACTTTC
V gene: TRBV30
clone size: -
D gene: -
J gene: TRBJ2-6

CDR3 protein: CSVVRQDYGYTF
CDR3 DNA: TGCAGCGTTGTCAGGCAGGACTATGGCTACACCTTC
V gene: TRBV29-1
clone size: -
D gene: -
J gene: TRBJ1-2

CDR3 protein: CASSLLADTDTQYF
CDR3 DNA: TGTGCCAGCAGCTTACTCGCGGACACAGATACGCAGTATTTT
V gene: TRBV7-3
clone size: -
D gene: -
J gene: TRBJ2-3

CDR3 protein: CASSVGWTSQETQYF
CDR3 DNA: TGTGCCAGCAGCGTAGGGTGGACTAGCCAAGAGACCCAGTACTTC
V gene: TRBV9
clone size: -
D gene: TRBD2
J gene: TRBJ2-5

CDR3 protein: CASSLPLYGYTF
CDR3 DNA: TGTGCCAGCAGCCTCCCCCTCTATGGCTACACCTTC
V gene: TRBV7-9
clone size: -
D gene: -
J gene: TRBJ1-2

CDR3 protein: CASSPGLAEREQFF
CDR3 DNA: TGTGCCAGCAGCCCCGGACTAGCAGAACGCGAGCAGTTCTTC
V gene: TRBV5-6
clone size: once
D gene: TRBD2
J gene: TRBJ2-1

CDR3 protein: CASSRTRDREEKLFF
CDR3 DNA: TGTGCCAGCAGCAGAACCCGGGACAGGGAGGAAAAACTGTTTTTT
V gene: TRBV6-5
clone size: -
D gene: TRBD1
J gene: TRBJ1-4